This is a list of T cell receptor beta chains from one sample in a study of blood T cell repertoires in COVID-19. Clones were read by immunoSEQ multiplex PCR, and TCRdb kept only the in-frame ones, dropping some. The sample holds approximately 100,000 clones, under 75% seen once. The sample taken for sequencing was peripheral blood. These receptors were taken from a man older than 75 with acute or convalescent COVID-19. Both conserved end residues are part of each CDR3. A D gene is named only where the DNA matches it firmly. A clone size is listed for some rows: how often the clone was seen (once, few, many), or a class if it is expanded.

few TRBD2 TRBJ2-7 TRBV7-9 CASSLGTAGVYEQYF TGTGCCAGCAGCTTAGGTACGGCGGGAGTATACGAGCAGTACTTC
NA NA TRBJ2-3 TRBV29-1 CSVESTDTQYF TGCAGCGTCGAGAGCACAGATACGCAGTATTTT
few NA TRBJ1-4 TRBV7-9 CASSLAPGVIEKLFF TGTGCCAGCAGCTTAGCGCCAGGGGTTATCGAAAAACTGTTTTTT
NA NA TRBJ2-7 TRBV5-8 CASSLSQRITYEQYF TGTGCCAGCAGCTTGAGTCAGAGGATAACCTACGAGCAGTACTTC
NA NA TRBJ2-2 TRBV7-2 CASSLSIVSTGELFF TGTGCCAGCAGCTTATCCATCGTCAGCACCGGGGAGCTGTTTTTT
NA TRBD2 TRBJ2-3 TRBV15 CATSRSPSGEVRDTQYF TGTGCCACCAGCAGAAGCCCTAGCGGAGAGGTCAGGGATACGCAGTATTTT
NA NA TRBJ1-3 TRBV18 CASSRGNENTIYF TGTGCCAGCTCACGCGGGAACGAAAACACCATATATTTT
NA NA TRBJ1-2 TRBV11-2 CASSLFEGDGYTF TGTGCCAGCAGCTTATTTGAGGGGGATGGCTACACCTTC
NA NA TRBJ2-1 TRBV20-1 CSGGKVNEQFF TGCAGTGGCGGGAAAGTGAATGAGCAGTTCTTC
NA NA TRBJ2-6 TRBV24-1 CATSDPGDGANVLTF TGTGCCACCAGTGACCCGGGGGACGGGGCCAACGTCCTGACTTTC
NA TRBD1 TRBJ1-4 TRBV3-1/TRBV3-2 CASSQERDSNEKLFF TGTGCCAGCAGCCAAGAGAGGGACAGTAATGAAAAACTGTTTTTT
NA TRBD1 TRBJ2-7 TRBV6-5 CASSYGGQEQYEQYF TGTGCCAGCAGTTACGGGGGACAGGAACAATACGAGCAGTACTTC
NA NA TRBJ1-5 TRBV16 CASSQSGTGNQPQHF TGTGCCAGCAGCCAATCGGGCACCGGCAATCAGCCCCAGCATTTT
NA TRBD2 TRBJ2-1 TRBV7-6 CASSLEPSGRINEQFF TGTGCCAGCAGCTTAGAGCCTAGCGGGAGAATCAATGAGCAGTTCTTC
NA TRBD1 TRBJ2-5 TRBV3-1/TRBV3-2 CASSSGTGEKTQYF TGTGCCAGCAGCTCCGGGACAGGGGAAAAGACCCAGTACTTC
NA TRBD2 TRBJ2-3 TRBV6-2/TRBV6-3 CASSYQTGLPGGDTQYF TGTGCCAGCAGTTACCAAACGGGACTACCTGGCGGGGATACGCAGTATTTT
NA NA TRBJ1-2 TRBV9 CASSPGGYGYTF TGTGCCAGCAGCCCTGGGGGGTATGGCTACACCTTC
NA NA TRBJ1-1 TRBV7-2 CASSLMREYEAFF TGTGCCAGCAGCTTAATGAGGGAATATGAAGCTTTCTTT
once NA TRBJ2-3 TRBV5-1 CASYRLLTDTQYF TGCGCCAGTTATAGACTTCTCACAGATACGCAGTATTTT
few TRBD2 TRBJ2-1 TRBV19 CASKRPGLAEFNEQFF TGTGCCAGTAAGAGACCGGGACTAGCGGAATTCAATGAGCAGTTCTTC
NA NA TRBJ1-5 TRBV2 CASCRQDNQPQHF TGTGCCAGCTGTAGACAGGACAATCAGCCCCAGCATTTT
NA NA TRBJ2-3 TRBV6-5 CASTDSSTDTQYF TGTGCCAGCACAGACTCTAGCACAGATACGCAGTATTTT
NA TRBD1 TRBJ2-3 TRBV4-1 CASSQDLSGGYTDTQYF TGCGCCAGCAGCCAAGATCTTTCAGGGGGCTACACAGATACGCAGTATTTT
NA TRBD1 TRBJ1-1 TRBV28 CASTATGAQADTEAFF TGTGCCAGCACCGCGACAGGGGCCCAGGCCGACACTGAAGCTTTCTTT
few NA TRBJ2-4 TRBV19 CASSAVANKNIQYF TGTGCCAGTAGCGCGGTGGCGAACAAAAACATTCAGTACTTC
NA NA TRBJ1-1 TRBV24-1 CATSDSVGTEAFF TGTGCCACCAGTGATTCGGTTGGGACAGAAGCTTTCTTT
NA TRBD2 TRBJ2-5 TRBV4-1 CASSQGGLVQETQYF TGCGCCAGCAGCCAGGGGGGACTAGTACAAGAGACCCAGTACTTC
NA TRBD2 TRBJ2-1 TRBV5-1 CASSRSGEYNEQFF TGCGCCAGCAGCCGTAGCGGGGAATACAATGAGCAGTTCTTC
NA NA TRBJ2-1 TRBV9 CASSVQGSNNEQFF TGTGCCAGCAGCGTCCAGGGCAGTAACAATGAGCAGTTCTTC
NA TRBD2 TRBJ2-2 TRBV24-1 CATSEESGRNGELFF TGTGCCACCAGTGAGGAAAGCGGGAGAAACGGGGAGCTGTTTTTT
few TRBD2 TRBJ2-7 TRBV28 CATGTTPSYEQYF TGTGCCACCGGGACTACCCCATCCTACGAGCAGTACTTC
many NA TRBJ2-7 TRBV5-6 CASSLTEYEQYF TGTGCCAGCAGCTTGACAGAATACGAGCAGTACTTC
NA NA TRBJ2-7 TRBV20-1 CSARGGGEQYF TGCAGTGCTAGAGGAGGGGGCGAGCAGTACTTC
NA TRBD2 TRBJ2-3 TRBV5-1 CASSFSGRSDTQYF TGCGCCAGCAGCTTTAGCGGGAGGTCAGATACGCAGTATTTT
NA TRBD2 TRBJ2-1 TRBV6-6 CASSQLAGGPDEQFF TGTGCCAGCAGCCAACTAGCGGGAGGGCCGGATGAGCAGTTCTTC
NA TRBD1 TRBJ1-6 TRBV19 CASSPLRQGVNSPLHF TGTGCCAGTAGTCCCCTTCGACAGGGGGTCAATTCACCCCTCCACTTT
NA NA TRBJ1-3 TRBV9 CASSASSGNTIYF TGTGCCAGCAGCGCCAGCTCTGGAAACACCATATATTTT
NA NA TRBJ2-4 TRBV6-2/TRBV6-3 CASSYFGSVSAKNIQYF TGTGCCAGCAGTTATTTTGGGAGTGTATCTGCCAAAAACATTCAGTACTTC
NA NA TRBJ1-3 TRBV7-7 CASSGPRQGNYGLGNTIYF TGTGCCAGCAGCGGCCCAAGGCAGGGGAACTACGGTTTGGGAAACACCATATATTTT
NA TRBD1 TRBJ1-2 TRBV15 CATSRKGAGDYGYTF TGTGCCACCAGCAGAAAGGGGGCCGGAGACTATGGCTACACCTTC
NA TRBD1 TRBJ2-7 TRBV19 CASSGAGTGVYEQYF TGTGCCAGTAGTGGGGCCGGGACAGGGGTTTACGAGCAGTACTTC
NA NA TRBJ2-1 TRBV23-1 CASSQKAGSVDNEQFF TGCGCCAGCAGTCAAAAGGCGGGGTCAGTAGACAATGAGCAGTTCTTC
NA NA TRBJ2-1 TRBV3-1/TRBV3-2 CASSQPRGEQFF TGTGCCAGCAGCCAACCCAGGGGTGAGCAGTTCTTC
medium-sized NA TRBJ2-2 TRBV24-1 CATSDYRDTGELFF TGTGCCACCAGTGACTACAGGGACACCGGGGAGCTGTTTTTT
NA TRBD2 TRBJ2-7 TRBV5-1 CASSPSGGSSYEQYF TGCGCCAGCAGCCCTAGCGGGGGAAGCTCCTACGAGCAGTACTTC
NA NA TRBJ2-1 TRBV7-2 CASSPLALLGNEQFF TGTGCCAGCAGCCCTCTAGCGCTCTTAGGGAATGAGCAGTTCTTC
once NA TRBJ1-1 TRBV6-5 CASRSPRQWTEAFF TGTGCCAGCAGGTCCCCAAGACAGTGGACTGAAGCTTTCTTT
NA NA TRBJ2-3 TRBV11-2 CASSLWAGSNTDTQYF TGTGCCAGCAGCTTATGGGCAGGTTCTAACACAGATACGCAGTATTTT
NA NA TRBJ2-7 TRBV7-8 CASSLGQFLGEQYF TGTGCCAGCAGCTTAGGGCAATTCCTAGGCGAGCAGTACTTC